This TCR beta chain was observed in a study of T cells in localized non-small cell lung cancer. Points from the study as a whole: Adjacent lung held a median 57 of the top 100 tumor clones.

Generated by immunoSEQ multiplex PCR, the TCRdb table keeps only in-frame clones and is missing some. The profile shows 72,000 or so clones, almost 85% of them singletons. Details on this clone: The antigen is undetermined.

The germline CDR1 and CDR2 sequences are LNHDA and SQIVND (reference sequence). This CDR3 is built from 15 residues. The ends were cut back, 1 base at V and 3 bases at J, with 11 bases in the middle. The material was peripheral blood, obtained before any cancer treatment. The sequence came from a female donor older than 55 with stage I lung adenocarcinoma. The V gene is TRBV19, the J gene TRBJ2-3; a possible D gene is TRBD1 (6 bases). For the CDR3, the DNA is TGTGCCAGTAGTATAGTGGGACAAGTAACAGATACGCAGTATTTT. Protein: CASSIVGQVTDTQYF.